Below are 4 T cell receptor beta chains sequenced from a single sample in a study of T-cell reconstitution after alpha-beta-depleted transplantation in children. This sample's TCRbeta library carried unique molecular identifier barcodes. TCRdb processed the PCR reads anew with MiXCR; each CDR3 protein has one entry. This sample has nearly 550,000 distinct CDR3 sequences, with approximately 16% found just once. Sequenced material: PBMCs from the stem cell graft donor, taken from the stem cell graft. The origin of the receptors is a human donor who donated a stem cell graft to a child with acute lymphoblastic leukemia.

The chain has TRBV27 and TRBJ2-4; 11 nucleotides match TRBD2. The V and J ends lost 5 bases and 4 bases, in that order; junction bases with no gene match: 7. This CDR3 spans 16 amino acids. Per the germline V gene, CDR1 is MNHEY and CDR2 is SMNVEV (reference sequence). The CDR3 here is CASSTTSGILKNIQYF. The CDR3 nucleotides read TGTGCCAGCAGTACGACTAGCGGGATTTTGAAAAACATTCAGTACTTC.

This clonotype was found a few times. The chain has TRBV6-4 and TRBJ2-1; no clear D gene. V shed 4 bases and J shed 7 bases, with 8 bases lying between them. This CDR3 contains 12 residues. Germline values: CDR1 MRHNA, CDR2 SNTAGT. CDR3 bases: TGTGCCAGCAGTGGGAAGGTTAATGAGCAGTTCTTC. Protein product: CASSGKVNEQFF.

This clonotype was detected only a few times. CDR3 amino acids: CSTPGTGAYNEQFF. The CDR3 DNA is TGCAGCACCCCCGGGACTGGGGCTTACAATGAGCAGTTCTTC. The chain links TRBV29-1 to TRBJ2-1; possibly TRBD2 for D (6 bases). The CDR3 length is 14 residues. Per the germline V gene, CDR1 is SQVTM and CDR2 is ANQGSEA. The V end lost 8 bases, the J end lost 4 bases, and 18 bases lay between the germline ends.

This clonotype came up a few times. The rearrangement uses TRBV24-1 and TRBJ2-1; D perhaps matches TRBD1 (5 bases). With 0 bases removed from V and 5 bases from J, the gap between germline ends came to 7 bases. Germline assignment: CDR1 KGHDR and CDR2 SFDVKD. The CDR3 totals 14 residues. CDR3 in amino acids: CATSDLKGNNEQFF. The CDR3 region has the DNA TGTGCCACCAGTGATTTGAAGGGGAACAATGAGCAGTTCTTC.